The 13 T cell receptor beta chains below all came from one sample that was sequenced in a study of regulatory T cells in long-lasting Graves disease. Sample time point: newly diagnosed GD, antithyroid drugs for less than 3 months. The TCR library was prepared using RNA isolated from PBMCs. iRepertoire HTBI primers and Arm-PCR of CDR3 regions built TCR beta libraries. Each CDR3 protein is one row after TCRdb ran MiXCR on the multiplex PCR reads. The sample shows about 210,000 distinct CDR3 sequences, approximately 19% of them seen only once. This sample was shared with a second study, whose subject was T cells in Graves' hyperthyroidism and ophthalmopathy.

Here the sequenced sample was peripheral blood mononuclear cells (PBMCs), taken at new diagnosis, from a patient treated with antithyroid drugs. These receptors were collected from a woman aged 25 to 39 with Graves disease.

This clonotype has at least ten counts. CDR3 sequence (DNA): TGTGCCAGTAGTATTGGGACAGGTGCAAACTATGGCTACACCTTC. Protein sequence: CASSIGTGANYGYTF. This chain links TRBV19 with TRBJ1-2, with 8 bases aligning to TRBD1. Per germline, CDR1 LNHDA and CDR2 SQIVND (reference sequence). Germline trimming cut 3 bases from V and 2 bases from J; bases unmatched to any gene: 5. This CDR3 spans 15 amino acids.

This clonotype occurred many times. The CDR3 here is CSVQTGGTGELFF. Written as DNA, the CDR3 is TGCAGCGTTCAGACAGGGGGAACCGGGGAGCTGTTTTTT. The V call is TRBV29-1, the J call TRBJ2-2; 9 bases line up with TRBD1. The CDR3 has 13 residues. Germline V gives CDR1 SQVTM, CDR2 ANQGSEA. With V trimmed by 5 bases and J by 5 bases, 3 bases remained unmatched.

The rearrangement joins TRBV12-3 or TRBV12-4 to TRBJ2-2, with TRBD1 identical over 8 bases. This CDR3 contains 16 residues. J lost 1 base, V lost 5 bases, and 6 bases had no gene match. The CDR3 sequence is CASSPDGQGNTGELFF. CDR3 sequence (DNA): TGTGCCAGCAGTCCCGATGGACAGGGGAACACCGGGGAGCTGTTTTTT.

This clonotype was recorded many times. The V and J genes are TRBV28 and TRBJ2-3; the D gene is possibly TRBD2 (5 bases). CDR3 size: 15 residues. Between the trimmed V and J ends, which lost 3 bases and 0 bases, there was a span of 10 bases. Germline V gives CDR1 MDHEN, CDR2 SYDVKM. DNA for the CDR3: TGTGCCAGCAGTTTCGGGGAGCTTAGCACAGATACGCAGTATTTT. Amino acids: CASSFGELSTDTQYF. The variable domain in full, with the rest retrieved from reference TRBV28 and TRBJ2-3, is DVKVTQSSRYLVKRTGEKVFLECVQDMDHENMFWYRQDPGLGLRLIYFSYDVKMKEKGDIPEGYSVSREKKERFSLILESASTNQTSMYLCASSFGELSTDTQYFGPGTRLTVL.

With respect to this clonotype: A much larger clone lies a single base off, so this may be a read error. This chain joins TRBV18 and TRBJ2-3; maybe TRBD1 (7 bases). The CDR3 runs 14 residues. Per germline, CDR1 KGHSH and CDR2 LQKENI. CDR3 residues: CASSGGQHTDTQCF. CDR3 coding DNA: TGTGCCAGCTCCGGGGGACAGCACACAGATACGCAGTGTTTT. The full variable domain, in which reference TRBV18 and TRBJ2-3 provide the parts outside the CDR3, is NAGVMQNPRHLVRRRGQEARLRCSPMKGHSHVYWYRQLPEEGLKFMVYLQKENIIDESGMPKERFSAEFPKEGPSILRIQQVVRGDSAAYFCASSGGQHTDTQCFGPGTRLTVL.

This clonotype was found many times. This chain links TRBV20-1 with TRBJ2-3; the D is unclear. V was clipped by 7 bases and J by 1 base, with 15 bases between them. This CDR3 has 14 amino acids. CDR1 is DFQATT, CDR2 SNEGSKA, per germline (reference sequence). Here the CDR3 DNA reads TGCAGTGTGAAGTGGGCTGGGGGCACAGATACGCAGTATTTT. This sequence encodes CSVKWAGGTDTQYF.

This clonotype was detected ten times or more. CDR3 sequence reads: CASSPAGTGNLYSNQPQHF. The CDR3 DNA reads TGTGCCAGCAGTCCCGCCGGGACAGGGAATTTATATAGCAATCAGCCCCAGCATTTT. The chain carries TRBV12-3 or TRBV12-4 and TRBJ1-5; TRBD1 aligns across 9 bases. Trimming at V came to 5 bases and at J to 0 bases, leaving 14 bases not matched to a gene. This CDR3 is built from 19 residues.

This chain links TRBV3-1 with TRBJ2-7; 8 bases agree with TRBD2. The V gene's germline CDR1 is LGHDT and CDR2 YNNKEL (reference sequence). The CDR3 spans 15 residues. J was trimmed by 2 bases and V by 9 bases; bases with no gene match: 12. In DNA form, the CDR3 reads TGTGCCAGTAGTAGCGGGACAACCTCGGCCTACGAGCAGTACTTC. Protein: CASSSGTTSAYEQYF.

This clonotype has just a few counts. This CDR3 fails to terminate in the conserved phenylalanine or tryptophan, so it likely reflects a read error. The rearrangement links TRBV19 to TRBJ1-1; D remains unclear. The CDR3 spans 14 residues. CDR1 and CDR2 from the germline V gene are LNHDA and SQIVND (reference sequence). Trimming removed 4 bases from V and 1 base from J, with 10 bases in between. CDR3 in amino acids: CASSTETPNTEAFS. The CDR3 bases are TGTGCCAGTAGTACGGAGACCCCGAACACTGAAGCTTTCTCT.

This clonotype was picked up many times. This chain connects TRBV5-5 to TRBJ2-7; 10 bases are shared with TRBD1. The V gene end was trimmed by 4 bases and the J gene end by 6 bases; junction bases not matched to a gene: 1. CDR1 is SGHKS and CDR2 is YYEKEE in the germline V gene (reference sequence). The CDR3 length is 12 residues. The CDR3 sequence is CASSDRGLEQYF. The CDR3 DNA is TGTGCCAGCAGCGACAGGGGGCTCGAGCAGTACTTC.

This clonotype has a count of ten or more. This CDR3 is CASKGWDKPYEQYF. In DNA form, the CDR3 reads TGTGCCAGCAAGGGGTGGGACAAACCTTACGAGCAGTACTTC. The chain couples TRBV27 to TRBJ2-7; D is possibly TRBD1 (6 bases). Looked up from germline, CDR1 is MNHEY and CDR2 is SMNVEV (reference sequence). V lost 7 bases and J 4 bases, leaving 17 bases between the germline ends. The CDR3 has 14 amino acids.

This clonotype was observed at least ten times. The rearrangement links TRBV6-2 or TRBV6-3 to TRBJ1-1; no firm D call. Looked up from germline, CDR1 is MNHEY and CDR2 is SVGEGT. The V end lost 5 bases, the J end lost 0 bases, and 4 bases lay between the germline ends. The CDR3 loop spans 12 amino acids. DNA of the CDR3: TGTGCCAGCAGTGCAATGAACACTGAAGCTTTCTTT. Translation gives CASSAMNTEAFF.

This clonotype was seen many times. The chain combines TRBV2 with TRBJ2-5; D gene ambiguous. V gave up 1 base and J gave up 5 bases, with 11 bases separating them. CDR3 length equals 14 residues. The germline V gene has CDR1 SNHLY and CDR2 FYNNEI. The CDR3 spells CASSEVQFGETQYF. In nucleotides, the CDR3 is TGTGCCAGCAGTGAAGTGCAGTTTGGGGAGACCCAGTACTTC.